These 12 T cell receptor beta chains came from one sample sequenced in a study of tumor and adjacent non-tumor tissue in lung cancer. No cell sorting was done before RNA was extracted from the tissue. The normal lung tissue was taken more than 3 cm from the tumor edge. Three rounds of nested PCR, following a modified ARM-PCR protocol, produced the TCRbeta library. One entry per CDR3 protein, called by TCRdb with MiXCR from the multiplex PCR reads. The top ten clones hold 15% to 20% of a sample with some 100,000 distinct CDR3 sequences, around three fifths of them seen once. Sequencing input: distant non-tumor lung tissue. These receptors came from a man aged 30-40 years with non-small cell lung cancer.

In the case of this clonotype: A clone one base away is much larger, so this may be a read error. The chain joins TRBV20-1 to TRBJ1-1; D unresolved. V shed 5 bases and J shed 3 bases, with 16 bases lying between them. Germline CDR1 reads DFQATT; CDR2 reads SNEGSKA (reference sequence). The CDR3 has 14 residues. In nucleotides, the CDR3 is TGCAGTGCTGGAAAGGGCGCAGCGGACACTGAAGCTTTCTTT. Its translation is CSAGKGAADTEAFF.

Comment on this clonotype: Germline is not matched at one junction end, which may reflect a read error. V usage is TRBV11-3 and J usage is TRBJ1-1, with TRBD1 matching over 7 bases. CDR3 length: 14 amino acids. The germline V gene has CDR1 SGHNT and CDR2 YENEEA. In DNA form, the CDR3 reads TGTGCCTGCAGCCCGGGACAGATAAACACTGAAGCTTTCTTT. Translated, it gives CACSPGQINTEAFF. Based on the CDR3 plus reference TRBV11-3 and TRBJ1-1, the full variable domain is EAGVVQSPRYKIIEKKQPVAFWCNPISGHNTLYWYLQNLGQGPELLIRYENEEAVDDSQLPKDRFSAERLKGVDSTLKIQPAELGDSAVYLCACSPGQINTEAFFGQGTRLTVV.

This clonotype occurred many times. The J gene is TRBJ2-1, the V gene TRBV7-8; D not resolved. Germline assignment: CDR1 SGHVS and CDR2 FQNEAQ. The CDR3 runs to 15 residues. The V gene lost 2 bases and the J gene lost 6 bases, with 14 bases spanning the gap. CDR3 region: CASSLSYILGNEQFF. Written as DNA, the CDR3 is TGTGCCAGCAGCTTATCGTACATCCTGGGCAATGAGCAGTTCTTC.

This clonotype is labeled as medium-sized. The chain employs TRBV20-1 and TRBJ2-1; D assignment may be TRBD1 or TRBD2 (7 bases each). The CDR3 totals 13 residues. Per the germline V gene, CDR1 is DFQATT and CDR2 is SNEGSKA (reference sequence). Trimming took 2 bases from V and 8 from J, leaving 13 bases between them. The CDR3 spells CSARRQGGHEQFF. DNA of the CDR3: TGCAGTGCTAGACGACAGGGAGGGCATGAGCAGTTCTTC.

Details on this clonotype: A read error may explain this, as a much larger clone is one base away. The J gene is TRBJ1-2, the V gene TRBV5-5, with D perhaps TRBD1 (5 bases). Between the trimmed V and J ends, which lost 0 bases and 2 bases, there was a span of 11 bases. This CDR3 contains 15 residues. Germline CDR1 and CDR2: SGHKS and YYEKEE (reference sequence). The DNA for the CDR3 is TGTGCCAGCAGCTTGGATCGGACAAACAACTATGGCTACACCTTC. Amino acids: CASSLDRTNNYGYTF.

Points on this clonotype: With a much larger clone just one base away, this may be a read error. The gene calls are TRBV20-1 and TRBJ2-5; 10 nucleotides line up with TRBD2. Germline CDR1 is DFQATT and CDR2 is SNEGSKA (reference sequence). The CDR3 extends over 15 amino acids. The CDR3 is CIAATGTSDQETQYF. CDR3 nucleotide sequence: TGCATTGCTGCAACCGGGACTAGCGACCAAGAGACCCAGTACTTC.

About this clonotype: This likely comes from a read error, as the CDR3 has no conserved phenylalanine or tryptophan at its end. V gene TRBV29-1 combines with J gene TRBJ1-2; a possible D gene is TRBD1 (6 bases). CDR1 and CDR2 from the germline V gene are SQVTM and ANQGSEA. The length of the CDR3 is 15 residues. The CDR3 DNA sequence: TGCAGGGTTGATGTGGCAGGGGCGACCCTGGGAGGCTACACCCTC. It codes for CRVDVAGATLGGYTL.

The chain carries TRBV20-1 and TRBJ1-5, with D tentatively TRBD1 (5 bases). This CDR3 has 15 residues. Germline V gene lookup returns CDR1 DFQATT and CDR2 SNEGSKA (reference sequence). Trimming removed 6 bases from V and 1 base from J, with 16 bases in between. Here the CDR3 reads CSAGMGWGSNQPQHF. The CDR3 coding sequence is TGCAGTGCCGGCATGGGATGGGGGAGCAATCAGCCCCAGCATTTT.

This clonotype has ten or more counts. This sequence joins TRBV11-2 and TRBJ1-5; D unclear. V was clipped by 0 bases and J by 3 bases, with 6 bases between them. CDR1 is SGHAT and CDR2 is FQNNGV in the germline V gene. The CDR3 sequence is 14 residues long. The CDR3 bases are TGTGCCAGCAGCTTAGACCAGTCCAATCAGCCCCAGCATTTT. Translation: CASSLDQSNQPQHF.

The CDR3: CASSPWGSGPGYGANVLTF. The CDR3 nucleotides read TGTGCCAGCAGTCCATGGGGTAGCGGTCCCGGGTATGGGGCCAACGTCCTGACTTTC. This rearrangement joins TRBV11-2 to TRBJ2-6, with TRBD2 as a possible D gene (6 bases). Germline lookup yields CDR1 SGHAT and CDR2 FQNNGV. V was trimmed by 6 bases and J by 3 bases, leaving 24 bases between them. The CDR3 is made up of 19 amino acids.

A few counts support this clonotype. One junction end disagrees with the germline gene, perhaps due to a read error. The chain employs TRBV13 and TRBJ1-6; D is perhaps TRBD1 (5 bases). CDR3 length: 17 amino acids. The germline V gene has CDR1 PRHDT and CDR2 FYEKMQ (reference sequence). CDR3 protein: CASSLGQASSYNSPLYF. CDR3 in DNA: TGTGCCAGCAGCTTAGGACAGGCGAGCTCCTATAATTCACCCCTCTACTTT.

J is TRBJ2-3 and V is TRBV11-2; possible D gene TRBD1, 6 bases. CDR3 size: 13 residues. The germline CDR1 and CDR2 sequences are SGHAT and FQNNGV. The CDR3: CDTSHGGGDTQYF. The CDR3 DNA reads TGTGACACCAGCCACGGTGGGGGCGATACGCAGTATTTT.